This T cell receptor (beta chain) originates from a study of shared clonotypes between healthy human individuals. Study observations and caveats: As a rule, naive subsets had a larger estimated richness than memory subsets.

Trimming stripped 7 bases from V and 5 bases from J, with 10 bases between. The CDR3 sequence is 12 residues long. In germline, CDR1 is SGHTS, CDR2 YDEGEE. None of the donors, who were healthy HIV-negative adults, had recently had acute infections or vaccinations. In its sample, this clone was seen a few times. Its target is unknown. Repertoires were generated with immunoSEQ multiplex PCR, while TCRdb's copy carries only in-frame clones and drops some. There are a few million clones in the sample; approximately 92% occur only once, and over 0.12% lies in the top ten. The TCR originated in a man aged 18 to 30 in good health. J is TRBJ1-5 and V is TRBV5-8, with a possible D match to TRBD1 (6 bases). The sequencing sample was made of naive CD4+ T cells sorted from blood. Stated subset: CD45RA+ positively selected. CDR3 coding DNA: TGTGCCAGCCAGGGGCCCGATCAGCCCCAGCATTTT. Protein product: CASQGPDQPQHF.